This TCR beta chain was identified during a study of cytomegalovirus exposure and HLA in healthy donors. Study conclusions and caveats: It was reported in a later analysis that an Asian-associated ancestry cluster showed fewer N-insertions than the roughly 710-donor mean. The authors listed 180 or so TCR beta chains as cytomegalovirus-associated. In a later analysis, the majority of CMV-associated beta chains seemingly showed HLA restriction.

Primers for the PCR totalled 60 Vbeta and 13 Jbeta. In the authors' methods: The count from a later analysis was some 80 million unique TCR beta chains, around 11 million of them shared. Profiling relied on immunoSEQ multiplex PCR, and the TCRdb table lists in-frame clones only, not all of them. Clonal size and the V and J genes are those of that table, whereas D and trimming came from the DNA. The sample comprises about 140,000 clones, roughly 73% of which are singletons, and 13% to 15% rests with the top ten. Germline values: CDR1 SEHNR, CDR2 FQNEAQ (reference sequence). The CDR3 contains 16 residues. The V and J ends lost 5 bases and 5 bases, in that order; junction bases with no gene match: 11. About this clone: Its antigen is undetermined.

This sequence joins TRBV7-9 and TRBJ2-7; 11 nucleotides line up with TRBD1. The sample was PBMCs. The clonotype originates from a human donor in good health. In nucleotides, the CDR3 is TGTGCCAGCAGCGCGCGCCGGGACAGGGGGATCCACGAGCAGTACTTC. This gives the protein CASSARRDRGIHEQYF. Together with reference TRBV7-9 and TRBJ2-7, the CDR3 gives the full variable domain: DTGVSQNPRHKITKRGQNVTFRCDPISEHNRLYWYRQTLGQGPEFLTYFQNEAQLEKSRLLSDRFSAERPKGSFSTLEIQRTEQGDSAMYLCASSARRDRGIHEQYFGPGTRLTVT.